This T cell receptor beta chain came from a study of cytomegalovirus exposure and HLA in healthy donors. As concerns this clone: Antigen: not known.

Using immunoSEQ multiplex PCR, the repertoire was profiled, and TCRdb retains in-frame clones only, with some absent. The sample lists 100,000 to 150,000 clones; approximately 95% were seen once. The ends lost 4 bases at V and 6 bases at J; junction bases unmatched: 4. Germline V gives CDR1 SGHNT, CDR2 YYREEE (reference sequence). CDR3 length equals 14 residues. Study results and limitations: Subsequent analysis of the 95 to 150 validation repertoires found a tendency for first-cohort TCR clusters to co-occur. According to the study, roughly 160 TCR beta chains were cytomegalovirus-associated. In vitro data verified a few CMV-associated chains as specific for CMV antigens.

V is TRBV5-4 and J is TRBJ1-1; 12 bases align to TRBD1. The sequenced sample consisted of PBMCs. The TCR originated in a man between 18 and 29 years old in good health and CMV-seronegative. The CDR3 region has the DNA TGTGCCAGCAGCCCCGGGGACAGGGGGCCTGAAGCTTTCTTT. Its protein is CASSPGDRGPEAFF.